The clone carrying this T cell receptor beta chain has only a few counts. The antigen is unknown. V dropped 2 bases and J dropped 6 bases, with 10 bases sitting between them. The CDR3 has 13 amino acids. This specimen belongs to a study of T cells after yellow fever vaccination. Template-switching 5'RACE yielded the TCR cDNA; a universal primer site and UMIs were added in the process. TCRdb re-called the 5' RACE reads through MiXCR, storing one row per CDR3 protein. The table shows more than 250,000 distinct CDR3 sequences, with 6.8% occurring only once. General study points: Though it reached lower strength, the secondary response hit its peak faster, day 5 versus 15. Primary-vaccination clones mostly resurfaced post-booster (96% CD4, about 87% CD8).

The sequenced sample was PBMCs, obtained roughly 45 days after the first yellow fever vaccination. The V gene is TRBV12-3 or TRBV12-4, the J gene TRBJ1-2, with D maybe TRBD1 (5 bases). This clonotype was sampled from a young man who received the YFV17D yellow fever vaccine. The CDR3 DNA is TGTGCCAGCAGTTTACAGGGTCCGGATGGCTACACCTTC. Translating it yields CASSLQGPDGYTF.